The 22 T cell receptor beta chains below all came from one sample that was sequenced in a study of glioma-infiltrating T cells after dendritic cell vaccination. The method was immunoSEQ multiplex PCR; TCRdb's version includes in-frame clones alone and lacks a portion of them. The table lists over 80,000 clones, approximately 78% of them singletons. Time point described: after dendritic cell vaccination, including at tumor progression/relapse. The input for sequencing was blood, taken after dendritic cell vaccination. Source of these receptors: a human donor with glioblastoma.

V is TRBV2 and J is TRBJ2-7; no reliable D call. The V end lost 5 bases, the J end lost 1 base, and 6 bases lay between the germline ends. From germline, CDR1 is SNHLY and CDR2 FYNNEI. This CDR3 spans 12 amino acids. The CDR3 protein is CASSSQSYEQYF. DNA of the CDR3: TGTGCCAGCAGTTCCCAGTCCTACGAGCAGTACTTC.

The chain is built from TRBV9 and TRBJ1-1; D may be TRBD1 (6 bases). Germline CDR1 SGDLS, CDR2 YYNGEE. The CDR3 has 15 residues. Trimming took 0 bases from V and 4 from J, leaving 13 bases between them. The CDR3 spells CASSVALGGSTEAFF. The CDR3 DNA is TGTGCCAGCAGCGTAGCTCTTGGGGGCTCCACTGAAGCTTTCTTT.

This clone was counted ten times or more. The chain joins TRBV6-5 to TRBJ1-2, with 9 bases fitting TRBD1. The CDR3 is made up of 13 amino acids. Germline CDR1 reads MNHEY; CDR2 reads SVGAGI. Trimming removed 5 bases from V and 3 bases from J; junction bases left unmatched: 1. The chain's CDR3 is CASSGDRDYGYTF. The CDR3 nucleotides are TGTGCCAGCAGTGGGGACAGGGACTATGGCTACACCTTC.

This clone is a singleton in its sample. The V gene is TRBV6-5, the J gene TRBJ2-1; possible D gene TRBD1, 6 bases. Deletions cut 3 bases from V and 2 bases from J, with 11 bases between. The CDR3 is 15 residues long. The V gene's germline CDR1 is MNHEY and CDR2 SVGAGI. Written as DNA, the CDR3 is TGTGCCAGCAGTTATTCAGGGGCGGCCTACAATGAGCAGTTCTTC. Residues: CASSYSGAAYNEQFF.

CDR3 region: CASSIGRQETQYF. The DNA of the CDR3 is TGTGCCAGTAGTATTGGCAGGCAAGAGACCCAGTACTTC. The rearrangement links TRBV19 to TRBJ2-5; D gene uncertain. With 3 bases removed from V and 2 bases from J, the gap between germline ends came to 7 bases. This CDR3 comprises 13 residues. CDR1 and CDR2 (germline): LNHDA, SQIVND (reference sequence).

This clone was detected only once. The rearrangement joins TRBV6-5 to TRBJ1-2, with D possibly matching TRBD1 (5 bases). CDR3 length: 16 amino acids. Between the trimmed V and J ends, which lost 0 bases and 1 base, there was a span of 12 bases. Germline values: CDR1 MNHEY, CDR2 SVGAGI. CDR3 sequence: CASSYSATQGNYGYTF. The DNA of the CDR3 is TGTGCCAGCAGTTACTCGGCTACCCAGGGTAACTATGGCTACACCTTC.

This clone showed up just once. V is TRBV27 and J is TRBJ1-4, with a possible D match to TRBD1 (5 bases). The germline CDR1 and CDR2 sequences are MNHEY and SMNVEV (reference sequence). CDR3 length: 12 residues. V lost 3 bases and J lost 6, with 5 bases in between. The CDR3 sequence: CASSFRDEKLFF. In DNA, the CDR3 is TGTGCCAGCAGTTTCAGGGATGAAAAACTGTTTTTT.

CDR3 nucleotides: TGTGCCAGCAGCACTAGCGGGAGAGGAGAGACCCAGTACTTC. It is translated as CASSTSGRGETQYF. The chain employs TRBV7-6 and TRBJ2-5; 11 bases map to TRBD2. The CDR3 is made up of 14 amino acids. J gave up 4 bases and V 5 bases, and 3 bases lay outside the gene matches. Germline CDR1 SGHVS, CDR2 FNYEAQ. Together with reference TRBV7-6 and TRBJ2-5, the CDR3 gives the full variable domain: GAGVSQSPRYKVTKRGQDVALRCDPISGHVSLYWYRQALGQGPEFLTYFNYEAQQDKSGLPNDRFSAERPEGSISTLTIQRTEQRDSAMYRCASSTSGRGETQYFGPGTRLLVL.

The J gene is TRBJ2-4, the V gene TRBV7-9; TRBD2 agrees at 10 bases. The V and J ends lost 5 bases and 6 bases, in that order; junction bases with no gene match: 10. CDR3 length: 16 amino acids. Germline V gene lookup returns CDR1 SEHNR and CDR2 FQNEAQ (reference sequence). The CDR3 spells CASSPGTSANLNIQYF. CDR3 nucleotide sequence: TGTGCCAGCAGCCCAGGGACTAGCGCCAACTTAAACATTCAGTACTTC. Using reference TRBV7-9 and TRBJ2-4 for the parts outside the CDR3, the full variable domain is DTGVSQNPRHKITKRGQNVTFRCDPISEHNRLYWYRQTLGQGPEFLTYFQNEAQLEKSRLLSDRFSAERPKGSFSTLEIQRTEQGDSAMYLCASSPGTSANLNIQYFGAGTRLSVL.

This chain joins TRBV5-4 and TRBJ2-7; tentative D call: TRBD1 (5 bases). The CDR3 totals 15 residues. Germline CDR1 and CDR2: SGHNT and YYREEE (reference sequence). The germline V and J ends were trimmed by 0 bases and 0 bases, with 10 bases remaining between them. The CDR3 here is CASSLDGASSYEQYF. The CDR3 bases are TGTGCCAGCAGCTTGGATGGGGCAAGCTCCTACGAGCAGTACTTC.

The chain couples TRBV4-1 to TRBJ2-1; D remains ambiguous. CDR3 size: 17 residues. Germline CDR1 MGHRA, CDR2 YSYEKL. The V and J ends lost 1 base and 0 bases respectively, with 13 bases between them. The CDR3 nucleotides are TGCGCCAGCAGCCAAGGCGGATCAAGGAGCTCCTACAATGAGCAGTTCTTC. Its protein product is CASSQGGSRSSYNEQFF.

This clone has just a few counts. The chain uses TRBV7-2 and TRBJ2-7; D is possibly TRBD2 (5 bases). The CDR3 sequence is 14 residues long. Trimming stripped 5 bases from V and 3 bases from J, with 14 bases between. CDR1 and CDR2 from the germline V gene are SGHTA and FQGNSA. This CDR3 reads CASSPGITFYEQYF. Here the CDR3 DNA reads TGTGCCAGCAGCCCGGGGATAACTTTCTACGAGCAGTACTTC.

The chain employs TRBV5-6 and TRBJ2-5; maybe TRBD1 (6 bases). Trimming removed 1 base at V and 5 bases at J, with 6 bases between. Germline V gene lookup returns CDR1 SGHDT and CDR2 YYEEEE. CDR3 length: 12 residues. CDR3 protein: CASSLTGETQYF. DNA for the CDR3: TGTGCCAGCAGCTTGACAGGGGAGACCCAGTACTTC.

This clone occurred a few times. V is TRBV5-1 and J is TRBJ1-1; no reliable D call. Germline V CDR1 and CDR2: SGHRS, YFSETQ. CDR3 size: 12 residues. V shed 5 bases and J shed 3 bases, with 8 bases lying between them. DNA of the CDR3: TGCGCCAGCAGTGCCGGGTACACTGAAGCTTTCTTT. Its protein is CASSAGYTEAFF.

V is TRBV29-1 and J is TRBJ1-1, with D maybe TRBD1 (5 bases). The CDR3 sequence is 12 residues long. Germline CDR1 reads SQVTM; CDR2 reads ANQGSEA. Trimming shortened V by 6 bases and J by 4 bases, and 12 bases separated the two germline ends. The CDR3 sequence: CSVIRGGTEAFF. CDR3 in DNA: TGCAGCGTAATTCGCGGGGGCACTGAAGCTTTCTTT.

This sequence joins TRBV28 and TRBJ1-5; 8 bases are shared with TRBD1. V trimming: 5 bases; J trimming: 5 bases; junction bases outside the gene matches: 11. Per the germline V gene, CDR1 is MDHEN and CDR2 is SYDVKM. This CDR3 spans 16 amino acids. CDR3 coding DNA: TGTGCCAGCAGTCTGTACTCTGACAGGGGAGATCAGCCCCAGCATTTT. It yields the protein CASSLYSDRGDQPQHF.

This clone was detected only once. This chain links TRBV15 with TRBJ2-7, with D unresolved. The CDR3 loop spans 14 amino acids. CDR1 is LNHNV, CDR2 YYDKDF, per germline (reference sequence). Deletions cut 3 bases from V and 5 bases from J, with 14 bases between. This chain's CDR3 is CATSRGSSLNEQYV. CDR3 DNA sequence: TGTGCCACCAGCAGGGGCTCGAGCCTTAACGAGCAGTACGTC.

This clone appeared a few times. The rearrangement joins TRBV19 to TRBJ2-3; no firm D call. The CDR3 has 14 residues. The germline V gene encodes CDR1 LNHDA and CDR2 SQIVND (reference sequence). Trimming shortened V by 3 bases and J by 2 bases, and 9 bases separated the two germline ends. CDR3 sequence reads: CASSINSFTDTQYF. The CDR3 DNA is TGTGCCAGTAGTATTAACAGTTTCACAGATACGCAGTATTTT.

The V call is TRBV7-3, the J call TRBJ2-5, with TRBD2 matching over 9 bases. This CDR3 contains 16 residues. The V gene's germline CDR1 is SGHTA and CDR2 FQGTGA. V dropped 2 bases and J dropped 2; count of bases not matched to a gene: 6. The CDR3 DNA reads as TGTGCCAGCAGCTTAGGGCGGGAGGGCGAACAAGAGACCCAGTACTTC. It encodes CASSLGREGEQETQYF.

The rearrangement joins TRBV5-6 to TRBJ1-1, with TRBD1 as a possible D gene (5 bases). Trimming left V 0 bases short and J 7 bases short, with 19 bases between. From germline, CDR1 is SGHDT and CDR2 YYEEEE. CDR3 length: 16 amino acids. The CDR3 loop reads CASSLETGMGGLEAFF. DNA for the CDR3: TGTGCCAGCAGCTTGGAAACGGGGATGGGGGGACTTGAAGCTTTCTTT.

Comments on this clone: At one end, the junction sequence differs from germline, possibly due to a read error. V and J are TRBV6-1 and TRBJ1-4, with unresolved D. The CDR3 covers 15 residues. Germline V gives CDR1 MNHNS, CDR2 SASEGT. The CDR3, as DNA: TGTGCCAGCAGGGAAGTCCCAGCAACTAATGAAAAACTGTTTTTT. Translation: CASREVPATNEKLFF.

This clone appeared once. The rearrangement links TRBV2 to TRBJ1-4, with a tentative D call TRBD1 (6 bases). Germline CDR1 is SNHLY and CDR2 is FYNNEI. The CDR3 consists of 14 residues. Trimming took off 7 bases at V and 7 bases at J, with 16 bases between the two ends. CDR3 nucleotides: TGTGCCAGCACCACCGACAGGATCGGTGAAAAACTGTTTTTT. Its protein product is CASTTDRIGEKLFF.